Included here is one TCR beta chain sequence, with context. Indicated time point: peripheral blood 6 weeks after treatment start. This sample is part of a study of PD-L1 blockade in urothelial cancer. Assay: immunoSEQ multiplex PCR; the TCRdb copy retains only in-frame clones and omits some. Altogether more than 60,000 clones are present, 88% being singletons, with the ten largest covering about 11%. The CDR3 extends over 13 amino acids. Germline assignment: CDR1 KGHSH and CDR2 LQKENI. The V end was cut by 9 bases, the J end by 1 base, with 12 bases between. This receptor was taken from a man between 60 and 70 years old with urothelial cancer. This sample comprised PBMCs, obtained around atezolizumab (anti-PD-L1) treatment. The genes are TRBV18 and TRBJ1-1; D might be TRBD1 (6 bases). The CDR3 DNA follows: TGTGCCAGTTCCCGGACAGAGAACACTGAAGCTTTCTTT. Encoded protein: CASSRTENTEAFF.